The T cell receptor (beta chain) under discussion was sequenced for a study of breast tumors, draining lymph nodes, adjacent tissues. The lymph nodes were axillary draining lymph nodes from breast cancer patients. This clonotype was seen ten or more times. A single record per CDR3 protein comes from TCRdb applying MiXCR to the multiplex PCR reads. The data hold about 110,000 distinct CDR3 sequences, with 30% observed a single time. The CDR3 is made up of 11 amino acids. Germline lookup yields CDR1 DFQATT and CDR2 SNEGSKA (reference sequence). Deletions cut 6 bases from V and 8 bases from J, with 11 bases between.

The sequencing sample was made of axillary lymph node tissue. This TCR derives from a female donor with breast cancer. Some clones in this sample may be carry-over from other donors' samples. This chain uses TRBV20-1 with TRBJ2-1, with D tentatively TRBD2 (6 bases). The CDR3 reads CSARLGHEQFF. CDR3 bases: TGCAGTGCAAGACTAGGGCATGAGCAGTTCTTC.